The TCR beta chain under discussion was sequenced for a study of cytomegalovirus exposure and HLA in healthy donors. This clone was observed a handful of times. The primer mix had 60 Vbeta and 13 Jbeta primers. TCRdb's table, derived via immunoSEQ multiplex PCR, lists solely in-frame clones and lacks some. The sample consists of 120,000 to 150,000 clones, roughly a tenth of them appearing once. V gave up 1 base and J gave up 9 bases, with 15 bases separating them. The germline V gene encodes CDR1 MNHNS and CDR2 SASEGT. The CDR3 totals 14 residues. V is TRBV6-1 and J is TRBJ2-5, with TRBD2 as a possible D gene (7 bases). This clonotype originated in a male donor in good health and CMV-seronegative. The sample consisted of PBMCs. DNA for the CDR3: TGTGCCAGCAGTGAAGGGGGGGGCCGATCGGCCCAGTACTTC. As protein: CASSEGGGRSAQYF.